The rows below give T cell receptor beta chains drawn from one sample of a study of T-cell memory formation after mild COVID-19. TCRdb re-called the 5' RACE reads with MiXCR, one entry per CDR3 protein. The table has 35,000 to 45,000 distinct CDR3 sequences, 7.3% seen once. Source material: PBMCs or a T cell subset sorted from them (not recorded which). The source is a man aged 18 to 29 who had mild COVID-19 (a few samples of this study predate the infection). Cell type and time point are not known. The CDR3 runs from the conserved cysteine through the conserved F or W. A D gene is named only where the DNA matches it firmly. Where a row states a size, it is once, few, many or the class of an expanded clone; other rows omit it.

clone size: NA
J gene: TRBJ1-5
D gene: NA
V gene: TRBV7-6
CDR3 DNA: TGTGCCAGCAGCCCCCCAGGGGATAATCAGCCCCAGCATTTT
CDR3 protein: CASSPPGDNQPQHF

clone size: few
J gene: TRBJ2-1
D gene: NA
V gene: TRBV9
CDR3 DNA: TGTGCCAGCAGCGTAGCTCCCGCCGATGAGCAGTTCTTC
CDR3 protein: CASSVAPADEQFF

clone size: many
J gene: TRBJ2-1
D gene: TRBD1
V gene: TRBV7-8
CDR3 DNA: TGTGCCAGCAGCTTAGTGGCAGGGGGCCGATACAATGAGCAGTTCTTC
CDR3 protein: CASSLVAGGRYNEQFF

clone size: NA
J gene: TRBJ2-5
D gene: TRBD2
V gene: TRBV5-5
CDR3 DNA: TGTGCCAGCAGCTCTCCGGGGGGGCTGGAGACCCAGTACTTC
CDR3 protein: CASSSPGGLETQYF

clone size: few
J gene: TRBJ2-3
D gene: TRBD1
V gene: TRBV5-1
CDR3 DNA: TGCGCCAGCAGCCTGGGACAGTACACAGATACGCAGTATTTT
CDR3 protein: CASSLGQYTDTQYF

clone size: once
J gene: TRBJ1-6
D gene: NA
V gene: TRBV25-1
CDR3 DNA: TGTGCCAGCAGTGAATCGTTAGTCCATTCACCCCTCCACTTT
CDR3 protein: CASSESLVHSPLHF

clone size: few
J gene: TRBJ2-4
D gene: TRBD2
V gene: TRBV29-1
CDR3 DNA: TGCAGCGTTGGGGAGGGAAGGAGAAACATTCAGTACTTC
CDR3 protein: CSVGEGRRNIQYF

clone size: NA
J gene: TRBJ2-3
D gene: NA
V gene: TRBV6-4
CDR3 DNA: TGTGCCAGCAGTGAGGGCGGAAATACGCAGTATTTT
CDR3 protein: CASSEGGNTQYF

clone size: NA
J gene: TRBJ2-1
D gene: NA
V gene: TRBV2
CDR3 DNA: TGTGCCAGCAGTGAGACTGCGGCCAATGAGCAGTTCTTC
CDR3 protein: CASSETAANEQFF

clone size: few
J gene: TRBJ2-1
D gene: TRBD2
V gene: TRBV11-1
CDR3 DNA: TGTGCCAGCAGCTTCCTACGTAGCGGGGGAAGGCAGTTCTTC
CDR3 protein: CASSFLRSGGRQFF

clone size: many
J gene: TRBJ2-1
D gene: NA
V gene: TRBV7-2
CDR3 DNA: TGTGCCAGCAGCTTCGAAGGACACAATGAGCAGTTCTTC
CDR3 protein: CASSFEGHNEQFF

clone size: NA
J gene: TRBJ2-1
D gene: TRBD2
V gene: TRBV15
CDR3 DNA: TGTGCCACCAGCAGACCGGGACTAGCATCCCATGAGCAGTTCTTC
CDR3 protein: CATSRPGLASHEQFF

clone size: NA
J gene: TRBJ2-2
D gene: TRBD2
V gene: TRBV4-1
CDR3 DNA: TGCGCCAGCAGGCGTAGCGGGGGCCGATCGAACACCGGGGAGCTGTTTTTT
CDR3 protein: CASRRSGGRSNTGELFF

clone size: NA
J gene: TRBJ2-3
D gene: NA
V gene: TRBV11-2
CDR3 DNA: TGTGCCAGCAGCCAACTCACAGATACGCAGTATTTT
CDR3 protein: CASSQLTDTQYF

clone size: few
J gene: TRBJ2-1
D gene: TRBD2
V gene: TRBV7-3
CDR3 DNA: TGTGCCAGCAGCTTAATGGCGACTAGCGGTTACAATGAGCAGTTCTTC
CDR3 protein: CASSLMATSGYNEQFF

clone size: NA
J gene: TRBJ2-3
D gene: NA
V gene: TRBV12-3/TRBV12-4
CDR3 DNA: TGTGCCAGCAGTTTACGGCACGTCCCTAGCACAGATACGCAGTATTTT
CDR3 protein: CASSLRHVPSTDTQYF

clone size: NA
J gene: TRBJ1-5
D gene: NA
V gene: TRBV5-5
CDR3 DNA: TGTGCCAGCAGCTTGGTGACAGATAGCAATCAGCCCCAGCATTTT
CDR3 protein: CASSLVTDSNQPQHF

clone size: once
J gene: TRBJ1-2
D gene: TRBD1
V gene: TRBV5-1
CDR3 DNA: TGCGCCAGCAGCGACGGGACAGGGGGGTTCTACTATGGCTACACCTTC
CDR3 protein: CASSDGTGGFYYGYTF